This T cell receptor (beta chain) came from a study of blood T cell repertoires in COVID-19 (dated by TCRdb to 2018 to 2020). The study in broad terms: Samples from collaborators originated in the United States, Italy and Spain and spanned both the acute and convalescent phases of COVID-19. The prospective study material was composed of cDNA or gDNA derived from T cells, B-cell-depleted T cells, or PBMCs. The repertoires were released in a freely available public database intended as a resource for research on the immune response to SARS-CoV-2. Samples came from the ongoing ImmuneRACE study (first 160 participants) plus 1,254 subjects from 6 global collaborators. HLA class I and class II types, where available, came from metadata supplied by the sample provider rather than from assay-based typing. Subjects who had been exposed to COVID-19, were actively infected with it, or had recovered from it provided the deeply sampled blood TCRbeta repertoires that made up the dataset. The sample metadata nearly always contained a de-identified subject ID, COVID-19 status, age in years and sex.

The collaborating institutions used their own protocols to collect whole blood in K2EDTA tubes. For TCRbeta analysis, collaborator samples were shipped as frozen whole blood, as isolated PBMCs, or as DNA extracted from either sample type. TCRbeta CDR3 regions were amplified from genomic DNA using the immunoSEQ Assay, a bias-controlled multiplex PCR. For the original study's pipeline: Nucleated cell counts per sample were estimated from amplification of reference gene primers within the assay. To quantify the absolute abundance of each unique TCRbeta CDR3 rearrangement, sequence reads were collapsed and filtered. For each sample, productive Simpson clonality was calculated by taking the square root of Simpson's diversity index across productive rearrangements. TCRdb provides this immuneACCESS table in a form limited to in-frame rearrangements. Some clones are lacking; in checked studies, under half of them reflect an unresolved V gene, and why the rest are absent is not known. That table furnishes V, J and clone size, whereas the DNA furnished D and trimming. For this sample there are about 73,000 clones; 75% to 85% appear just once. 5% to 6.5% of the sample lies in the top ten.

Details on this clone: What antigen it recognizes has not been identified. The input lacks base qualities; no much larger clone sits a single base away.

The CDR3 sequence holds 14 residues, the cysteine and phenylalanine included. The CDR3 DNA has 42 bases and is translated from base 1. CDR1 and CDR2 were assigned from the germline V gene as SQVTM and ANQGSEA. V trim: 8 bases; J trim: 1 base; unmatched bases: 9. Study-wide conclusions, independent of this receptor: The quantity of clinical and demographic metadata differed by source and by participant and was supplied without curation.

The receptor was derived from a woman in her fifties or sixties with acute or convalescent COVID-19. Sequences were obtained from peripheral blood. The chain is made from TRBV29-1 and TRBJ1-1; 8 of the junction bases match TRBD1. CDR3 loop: CSTTPGQANTEAFF. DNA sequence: TGCAGCACAACGCCGGGACAGGCGAACACTGAAGCTTTCTTT.